These T cell receptor beta chains were read from a single sample in a study of blood T cell repertoires in COVID-19. Sequencing was performed with immunoSEQ multiplex PCR; in TCRdb, only in-frame clones are kept and a portion is missing. Among around 260,000 clones listed, 90% were seen once. The sequenced sample was PBMCs or T cells enriched from blood (not recorded which). The receptors derive from a woman under 40 who had recovered from COVID-19. Each CDR3 is given with its conserved first and last residue. D genes are given only for firm matches. Clone size appears in some rows only: once, few, many, or a class for an expanded clone.

d_call j_call v_call clone_size cdr3_nt cdr3_aa
- TRBJ1-5 TRBV24-1 - TGTGCCACCAGTGACAGGGGTAGCAATCAGCCCCAGCATTTT CATSDRGSNQPQHF
- TRBJ2-1 TRBV7-9 - TGTGCCAGCAGCTTAATTCCCTCTGAACTACTTTACAATGAGCAGTTCTTC CASSLIPSELLYNEQFF
TRBD1 TRBJ2-2 TRBV11-3 - TGTGCCAGCAGCCAAGACAGGGCGGTCACCGGGGAGCTGTTTTTT CASSQDRAVTGELFF
TRBD2 TRBJ2-3 TRBV30 - TGTGCCTGGAGTGGACTAGCGGGAGGGGATACGCAGTATTTT CAWSGLAGGDTQYF
TRBD1 TRBJ1-2 TRBV5-1 - TGCGCCAGCAGCCCAGGACAGGGGATTCATGGCTACACCTTC CASSPGQGIHGYTF
TRBD1 TRBJ2-2 TRBV5-8 - TGTGCCAGCAGCTTTCGAGGGGGCGTTAACACCGGGGAGCTGTTTTTT CASSFRGGVNTGELFF
TRBD2 TRBJ2-6 TRBV18 - TGTGCCAGCTCACCTAGCGGGCCCCGCTCTGGGGCCAACGTCCTGACTTTC CASSPSGPRSGANVLTF
- TRBJ1-5 TRBV7-8 - TGTGCCAGCAGCTTAGCGCAGGGTCCATATCAGCCCCAGCATTTT CASSLAQGPYQPQHF
TRBD1 TRBJ2-5 TRBV7-9 - TGTGCCAGCAGCCCTGGGGGACAGCTACGCTTTCAAGAGACCCAGTACTTC CASSPGGQLRFQETQYF
TRBD2 TRBJ2-1 TRBV19 - TGTGCCAGTAGTGCCCTAGCGGGCCCCTACAATGAGCAGTTCTTC CASSALAGPYNEQFF
- TRBJ1-6 TRBV19 - TGTGCCAGTGGGTTGCGGGCAAAGGATAATTCACCCCTCCACTTT CASGLRAKDNSPLHF
TRBD2 TRBJ2-7 TRBV28 - TGTGCCAGCAGTTTAAGGATAGCGGGAGACTACGAGCAGTACTTC CASSLRIAGDYEQYF
TRBD1 TRBJ1-2 TRBV29-1 - TGCAGCGTTGGAGGGGGTACAGGGGGCGCGGATGGCTACACCTTC CSVGGGTGGADGYTF
- TRBJ1-6 TRBV27 once TGTGCCAGCAGTTTAACAGGGAGCTCCTATAATTCACCCCTCCACTTT CASSLTGSSYNSPLHF
TRBD2 TRBJ2-5 TRBV5-4 once TGTGCCAGCAGCTTAAGGACTAGCGGGATAGAGACCCAGTACTTC CASSLRTSGIETQYF
- TRBJ2-3 TRBV11-2 - TGTGCCAGCAGCTTAGATGGGCTGCTCACAGATACGCAGTATTTT CASSLDGLLTDTQYF
- TRBJ2-2 TRBV25-1 - TGTGCCAGCGTTGGGGGGGGCTCGAACACCGGGGAGCTGTTTTTT CASVGGGSNTGELFF
TRBD2 TRBJ2-1 TRBV7-8 once TGTGCCAGCTCGCGGCAGCGGGAGAACAATGAGCAGTTCTTC CASSRQRENNEQFF
- TRBJ2-1 TRBV12-3/TRBV12-4 - TGTGCCACCTCCGGGGAATCTTACAATGAGCAGTTCTTC CATSGESYNEQFF
TRBD2 TRBJ2-3 TRBV6-2/TRBV6-3 - TGTGCCAGCAGTCCACGACCAATACTAGCGGGAGGCCCAGATACGCAGTATTTT CASSPRPILAGGPDTQYF
- TRBJ1-5 TRBV5-3 - TGTGCCAGAAGCTCGGTTTCGAACAGGTGGAATCAGCCCCAGCATTTT CARSSVSNRWNQPQHF
TRBD1 TRBJ1-2 TRBV18 - TGTGCCAGCTCACCGCAGGGACAGAAAAACTATGGCTACACCTTC CASSPQGQKNYGYTF